This is a list of T cell receptor beta chains from one sample in a study of response to subunit inactivated influenza vaccine. TCRdb re-analysed the RT-PCR reads in MiXCR, keeping a single row per CDR3 protein. The table shows around 300,000 distinct CDR3 sequences, with 20% to 25% occurring only once. Sequences were derived from PBMCs from blood, sampled less than 22 months after vaccination. The receptor source for this set is a man between 50 and 75 years old who received an inactivated influenza vaccine. CDR3s include the opening cysteine and the closing phenylalanine or tryptophan. A D gene is named only where the DNA matches it firmly. Some rows have no size entry. The others give once, few or many, or a class for an expanded clone.

d_call	v_call	cdr3_length	j_call	clone_size	cdr3_nt	cdr3_aa
NA	TRBV29-1	15	TRBJ1-1	many	TGCAGCGTTGAGAGAGAGGGCAGGGCGAACACTGAAGCTTTCTTT	CSVEREGRANTEAFF
NA	TRBV10-3	12	TRBJ1-2	NA	TGTGCCATCAGTGATACTGAGCTGAGGCTCACCTTC	CAISDTELRLTF
NA	TRBV7-2	15	TRBJ1-1	NA	TGTGCCAGCAGCCCATCAGTCCGTTCGAACACTGAAGCTTTCTTT	CASSPSVRSNTEAFF
TRBD2	TRBV13	15	TRBJ2-1	NA	TGTGCCAGCAGCTTATTCGGGACTATCAACAATGAGCAGTTCTTC	CASSLFGTINNEQFF
NA	TRBV20-1	15	TRBJ1-6	few	TGCAGTGCTAGATCCAGGGTTTTGAGTAATTCACCCCTCCACTTT	CSARSRVLSNSPLHF
NA	TRBV7-8	13	TRBJ1-2	NA	TGTGCCAGCAGCCCAGACAGTTATCAGGGCTACACCTTC	CASSPDSYQGYTF
NA	TRBV7-2	15	TRBJ1-5	few	TGTGCCAGCAGCTCCTTTGAACATAGCAATCAGCCCCAGCATTTT	CASSSFEHSNQPQHF
NA	TRBV3-1	14	TRBJ1-3	few	TGTGCCAGCAGCCCGGCCCGCTCTGGAAACACCATATATTTT	CASSPARSGNTIYF
NA	TRBV10-1	13	TRBJ2-7	NA	TGCGCCAGCAGTGAGAGGACAGTCTACGAGCAGTACTTC	CASSERTVYEQYF
TRBD2	TRBV2	15	TRBJ2-1	many	TGTGCCAGCAGTGGTTCTAGCGGGAGTTTCAATGAGCAGTTCTTC	CASSGSSGSFNEQFF
TRBD1	TRBV6-2/TRBV6-3	15	TRBJ1-4	few	TGTGCCAGCAGCTCCCGGGACAGCACAAATGAAAAACTGTTTTTT	CASSSRDSTNEKLFF
NA	TRBV18	14	TRBJ1-5	few	TGTGCCAGCTCACCTCAACAGCTACAACAGCCCCAGCATTTT	CASSPQQLQQPQHF
NA	TRBV7-2	13	TRBJ1-1	NA	TGTGCCAGCAGATATACAGGTTACACTGAAGCTTTCTTT	CASRYTGYTEAFF
NA	TRBV6-1	14	TRBJ1-6	few	TGTGCCAGCAGTCTGGACCCCACCAATTCACCCCTCCACTTT	CASSLDPTNSPLHF
TRBD1	TRBV7-2	14	TRBJ1-2	few	TGTGCCAGCAGCTTAGCGGGACAGAGCTATGGCTACACCTTC	CASSLAGQSYGYTF
TRBD2	TRBV10-3	16	TRBJ2-2	NA	TGTGCCATCAGTCCGGGACTAGCGGGACTCGGCGGGGAGCTGTTTTTT	CAISPGLAGLGGELFF
TRBD1	TRBV5-1	15	TRBJ1-5	NA	TGCGCCAGCAGCACCGGGACAGGTGAAGGACAGCCCCAGCATTTT	CASSTGTGEGQPQHF
NA	TRBV18	16	TRBJ2-2	NA	TGTGCCAGCTCACCACCGGCGAAGGGGCGGAGCGGGGAGCTGTTTTTT	CASSPPAKGRSGELFF
NA	TRBV6-2/TRBV6-3	20	TRBJ1-6	few	TGTGCCAGCAGTTACTCGAAATATGGCTTCCGGCGCTATTATAATTCACCCCTCCACTTT	CASSYSKYGFRRYYNSPLHF
TRBD1	TRBV20-1	16	TRBJ2-1	NA	TGCAGTGCTAACCCACCAAGGACAGGGGGTAACAATGAGCAGTTCTTC	CSANPPRTGGNNEQFF
NA	TRBV10-2	11	TRBJ1-1	NA	TGCGCCAGCGCGGAGAACACTGAAGCTTTCTTT	CASAENTEAFF
NA	TRBV12-3/TRBV12-4	14	TRBJ2-7	NA	TGTGCCAGCAGTTTTTTTGGGCAGACCTACGAGCAGTACTTC	CASSFFGQTYEQYF
NA	TRBV28	12	TRBJ1-2	many	TGTGCCAGCAGCCGGGACTTCTATGGCTACACCTTC	CASSRDFYGYTF
NA	TRBV6-1	14	TRBJ1-1	NA	TGTGCCAGCAGCATGCCAGGGCCAAACACTGAACCTTTCTTT	CASSMPGPNTEPFF
NA	TRBV6-2/TRBV6-3	15	TRBJ1-5	many	TGTGCCAGCAAGGGAGGGGCAGTTAGCAATCAGCCCCAGCATTTT	CASKGGAVSNQPQHF
NA	TRBV12-3/TRBV12-4	15	TRBJ2-6	many	TGTGCCAGCATCTTAGGGGGCTCTGGGGCCAACGTCCTGACTTTC	CASILGGSGANVLTF
TRBD1	TRBV5-1	15	TRBJ1-3	NA	TGCGCCAGCAGCCGGGACAGGGGGCCTGGAAACACCATATATTTT	CASSRDRGPGNTIYF
TRBD2	TRBV20-1	14	TRBJ2-3	NA	TGCAGTGCACCTTTAGCGGGAGGGCCAGATACGCAGTATTTT	CSAPLAGGPDTQYF
NA	TRBV4-3	14	TRBJ1-2	many	TGCGCCAGCAGCCACTCGGACAGAAACTATGGCTACACCTTC	CASSHSDRNYGYTF
NA	TRBV30	11	TRBJ2-1	NA	TGTGCCTGGAGTGTATGGCATGAGCAGTTCTTC	CAWSVWHEQFF
NA	TRBV4-3	16	TRBJ2-7	once	TGCGCCAGCAGCCAAGACCCGGACCCCCGGGGAAACGAGCAGTACTTC	CASSQDPDPRGNEQYF
TRBD1	TRBV11-2	15	TRBJ2-7	NA	TGTGCCAGCAGCTTGACGGACAGGGAAGACTACGAGCAGTACTTC	CASSLTDREDYEQYF
NA	TRBV3-1	14	TRBJ1-2	few	TGTGCCAGCAGCCAAGTTTCGGGTTCCAGTGGCTACACCTTC	CASSQVSGSSGYTF
NA	TRBV20-1	13	TRBJ2-7	few	TGCAGTGCTAGAAAGAGGGGCAGGTACGAGCAGTACTTC	CSARKRGRYEQYF
NA	TRBV4-2	13	TRBJ1-1	many	TGTGCCAGCGAGGAAAAGGCGAGCACTGAAGCTTTCTTT	CASEEKASTEAFF
NA	TRBV27	13	TRBJ2-1	NA	TGTGCCAGCAGTTTATCGAGACAGACTGAGCAGTTCTTC	CASSLSRQTEQFF
NA	TRBV5-8	15	TRBJ1-5	many	TGTGCCAGCAGCTTGGATTTTGGGGGCCATCAGCCCCAGCATTTT	CASSLDFGGHQPQHF
TRBD2	TRBV4-2	16	TRBJ2-4	NA	TGTGCCAGCAGCCAGACTTTAGCGGGAGTACGCAACATTCAGTACTTC	CASSQTLAGVRNIQYF
TRBD1	TRBV28	15	TRBJ1-2	NA	TGTGCCAGCAGTTTCCCTCAGGGGGCCAACTATGGCTACACCTTC	CASSFPQGANYGYTF
NA	TRBV7-2	15	TRBJ1-6	few	TGTGCCAGCAGCTTAGGCGGGCGAGCTAATTCACCCCTCCACTTT	CASSLGGRANSPLHF
NA	TRBV7-2	14	TRBJ2-7	NA	TGTGCCAGCAGGAGGGACCCAAGCTCCTACGAGCAGTACTTC	CASRRDPSSYEQYF
NA	TRBV25-1	15	TRBJ2-5	few	TGTGCCAGCAGTGACCCCGGCCTCTTCGGAGAGACCCAGTACTTC	CASSDPGLFGETQYF
TRBD2	TRBV4-3	17	TRBJ2-1	few	TGCGCCAGCAGCCAAGATCTAGGTGGGGGGGCCTACAATGAGCAGTTCTTC	CASSQDLGGGAYNEQFF
TRBD1	TRBV10-3	11	TRBJ1-2	many	TGTGCCACGCGGACAGGGGGTGGCTACACCTTC	CATRTGGGYTF
NA	TRBV18	12	TRBJ2-3	NA	TGTGCCAGCTCACCAAATTCAGATACGCAGTATTTT	CASSPNSDTQYF
NA	TRBV10-3	16	TRBJ1-2	NA	TGTGCCATCAGTGACTTGGGGGACCAAGTTAACTATGGCTACACCTTC	CAISDLGDQVNYGYTF
TRBD2	TRBV7-6	17	TRBJ2-7	NA	TGTGCCAGCAGCTTAGGAAAGTCCGCGGGAGGCAAGCACGAGCAGTACTTC	CASSLGKSAGGKHEQYF
NA	TRBV5-1	14	TRBJ2-2	few	TGCGCCAGCAGCAAGACAGCGAACACCGGGGAGCTGTTTTTT	CASSKTANTGELFF